This TCR beta chain was identified during a study of identical twins. Broader study findings: The models systematically underestimated how much out-of-frame TCR alpha was shared in monozygotic twins.

Per germline, CDR1 SGHKS and CDR2 YYEKEE (reference sequence). V dropped 4 bases and J dropped 10 bases, with 17 bases sitting between them. This CDR3 contains 14 residues. TCRdb processed the 5' RACE reads anew with MiXCR; each CDR3 protein has one entry. This sample has about 100,000 distinct CDR3 sequences, with 5.9% found just once. Remarks on this clonotype: The antigen remains unidentified.

The TCR sequence derives from a woman aged 45-59 years in good health. Source material: memory T cells sorted from blood. The chain is built from TRBV5-5 and TRBJ2-2; D is undetermined. The CDR3 is CASSLRLDVEELFF. CDR3 nucleotides: TGTGCCAGCAGCCTCCGACTTGATGTGGAGGAGCTGTTTTTT.